This paragraph reports one T cell receptor (beta chain). Its antigen remains unidentified. Constant-segment primers were used for 5'RACE, and the resulting TCR alpha and TCR beta cDNA libraries carried sample barcodes and UMIs. Each CDR3 protein is one row after TCRdb ran MiXCR on the 5' RACE reads. The table has under 400,000 distinct CDR3 sequences, 25% to 30% seen once; the top ten hold around an eighth. This CDR3 region has 14 residues. The V gene end was trimmed by 6 bases and the J gene end by 0 bases; junction bases not matched to a gene: 2. Germline V gene sequence: CDR1 SQVTM, CDR2 ANQGSEA. The sample belongs to a study of T-cell memory formation after mild COVID-19. Whole-study context: Largely donor-specific sequence clusters came from two donors.

Study observations and caveats: Researchers report contracting CD4+ clones mostly in CM and EM, with CD8+ clones in EMRA. Some SARS-CoV-2-responding clones were already detected in memory before infection.

The rearrangement joins TRBV29-1 to TRBJ2-7; 13 positions match TRBD2. Sequencing was performed on PBMCs or a T cell subset sorted from them (not recorded which). This TCR was recovered from an adult woman who had mild COVID-19 (a few samples of this study predate the infection). Cell type and time point are not known. As DNA, the CDR3 is TGCAGCGTACGACTAGCGGGAGGCTCCTACGAGCAGTACTTC. Translation: CSVRLAGGSYEQYF.